Following are 4 T cell receptor beta chains from one sample sequenced in a study of cytomegalovirus exposure and HLA in healthy donors. The study ran its PCR with 60 Vbeta and 13 Jbeta primers. Profiling relied on immunoSEQ multiplex PCR, and the TCRdb table lists in-frame clones only, not all of them. The data show 210,000 or so clones, approximately 83% seen once. Sequencing was performed on PBMCs. These receptors all come from a girl aged 10 to 17 in good health and CMV-seronegative.

The genes are TRBV29-1 and TRBJ1-1; 7 bases agree with TRBD1. This CDR3 has 14 amino acids. CDR1 is SQVTM, CDR2 ANQGSEA, per germline. J gave up 5 bases and V 5 bases, and 11 bases lay outside the gene matches. The CDR3 nucleotides read TGCAGCGTTTGCAATGACAGGGAGTGGACTGAAGCTTTCTTT. Translation gives CSVCNDREWTEAFF.

The J gene is TRBJ1-2, the V gene TRBV29-1, with a tentative D call TRBD1 (5 bases). CDR1 and CDR2 from the germline V gene are SQVTM and ANQGSEA. This CDR3 has 13 amino acids. Between the trimmed V and J ends, which lost 3 bases and 7 bases, there was a span of 15 bases. The CDR3 DNA reads as TGCAGCGTTGATGTCAGGGCCTACCGTGGCTACACCTTC. Its protein is CSVDVRAYRGYTF.

This chain links TRBV7-9 with TRBJ2-7; the match to TRBD2 covers 9 bases. Germline loops: CDR1 SEHNR, CDR2 FQNEAQ (reference sequence). CDR3 length: 13 residues. Losses at the gene ends were 6 bases for V and 12 bases for J; bases not matched to a gene: 12. The CDR3 nucleotides are TGTGCCAGCAGTTCACTAGCGGGCAATGTATTGTACTTC. It yields the protein CASSSLAGNVLYF.

The chain carries TRBV9 and TRBJ1-1; 7 bases agree with TRBD1. Germline V gene sequence: CDR1 SGDLS, CDR2 YYNGEE. V dropped 3 bases and J dropped 0; count of bases not matched to a gene: 2. CDR3 size: 14 residues. CDR3 protein: CASSAGGMNTEAFF. DNA of the CDR3: TGTGCCAGCAGCGCAGGGGGGATGAACACTGAAGCTTTCTTT.